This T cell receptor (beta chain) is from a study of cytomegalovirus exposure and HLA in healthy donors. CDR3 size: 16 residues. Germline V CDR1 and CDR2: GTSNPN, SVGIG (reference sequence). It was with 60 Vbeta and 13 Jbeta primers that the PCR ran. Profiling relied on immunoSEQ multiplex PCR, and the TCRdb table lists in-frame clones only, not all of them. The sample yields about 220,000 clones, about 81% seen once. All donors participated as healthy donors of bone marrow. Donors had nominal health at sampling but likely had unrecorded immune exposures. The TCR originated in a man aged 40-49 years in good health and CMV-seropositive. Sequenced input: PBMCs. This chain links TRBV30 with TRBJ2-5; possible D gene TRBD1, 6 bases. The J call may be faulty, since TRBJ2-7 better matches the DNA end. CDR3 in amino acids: CAWSGAPGQLVHEQYF. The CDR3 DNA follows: TGTGCCTGGAGCGGAGCGCCAGGACAGCTGGTACACGAGCAGTACTTC.